The 15 T cell receptor beta chains given below trace back to one sample, sequenced in a study of cytomegalovirus exposure and HLA in healthy donors (dated by TCRdb to 2016 to 2017). The method behind the library was the immunoSEQ multiplex PCR assay. For the multiplex PCR, a mixture combining 60 forward primers for TCR Vbeta segments and 13 reverse primers for TCR Jbeta segments was used. TCRdb stores this immuneACCESS table with in-frame sequences only. Part of the clones is absent; in the studies checked, under half of the shortfall reflects unresolved V genes, and no reason is known for the rest. The sample table lists under 200,000 clones, roughly 72% of them with a count of one. The top ten hold less than 2% of the sample. The material sequenced was PBMCs. Every receptor here comes from a man aged 35-49 years in good health and CMV-seronegative.

This sequence joins TRBV30 and TRBJ1-4; perhaps TRBD1 as D (5 bases). The V and J ends lost 0 bases and 7 bases respectively, with 15 bases between them. This CDR3 region has 15 residues. Germline assignment: CDR1 GTSNPN and CDR2 SVGIG (reference sequence). CDR3 sequence: CAWSVLRQGGEKLFF. DNA of the CDR3: TGTGCCTGGAGTGTACTTCGGCAGGGAGGTGAAAAACTGTTTTTT. The complete variable domain, with remaining parts taken from reference TRBV30 and TRBJ1-4, reads SQTIHQWPATLVQPVGSPLSLECTVEGTSNPNLYWYRQAAGRGLQLLFYSVGIGQISSEVPQNLSASRPQDRQFILSSKKLLLSDSGFYLCAWSVLRQGGEKLFFGSGTQLSVL.

The rearrangement uses TRBV11-3 and TRBJ2-3; D remains ambiguous. Looked up from germline, CDR1 is SGHNT and CDR2 is YENEEA. The germline V and J ends were trimmed by 0 bases and 5 bases, with 6 bases remaining between them. The CDR3 loop spans 13 amino acids. The CDR3: CASSLEARDTQYF. CDR3 coding DNA: TGTGCCAGCAGCTTAGAAGCGCGAGATACGCAGTATTTT.

The chain links TRBV7-8 to TRBJ2-1; the D gene is possibly TRBD1 (6 bases). The germline CDR1 and CDR2 sequences are SGHVS and FQNEAQ. CDR3 length: 15 amino acids. With 0 bases removed from V and 4 bases from J, the gap between germline ends came to 10 bases. This chain's CDR3 is CASSLATGLYNEQFF. CDR3 DNA sequence: TGTGCCAGCAGCTTAGCGACAGGCCTTTACAATGAGCAGTTCTTC.

The rearrangement uses TRBV28 and TRBJ2-3, with TRBD1 identical over 9 bases. Trimming cost V 6 bases and J 3 bases; bases outside gene matches: 13. CDR1 and CDR2 from the germline V gene are MDHEN and SYDVKM. CDR3 length equals 17 residues. CDR3 sequence (DNA): TGTGCCAGCAGCGAAGCTATGGACAGGGGTAGGACAGATACGCAGTATTTT. Protein product: CASSEAMDRGRTDTQYF.

The rearrangement uses TRBV27 and TRBJ2-7, with TRBD2 identical over 12 bases. This CDR3 comprises 15 residues. V lost 6 bases to trimming and J lost 2 bases; unmatched junction nucleotides: 5. Looked up from germline, CDR1 is MNHEY and CDR2 is SMNVEV (reference sequence). Here the CDR3 reads CASRLLAGGPYEQYV. The DNA of the CDR3 is TGTGCCAGCAGGCTCCTAGCGGGAGGGCCCTACGAGCAGTACGTC.

The CDR3 DNA is TGTGCCAGCTCAGCCGTCGGGCAGGGTGGATATGGCTACACCTTC. Amino acids: CASSAVGQGGYGYTF. The rearrangement uses TRBV18 and TRBJ1-2; D is possibly TRBD1 (5 bases). The CDR3 is 15 amino acids. V was pared by 5 bases and J by 5 bases, with 18 bases between. The germline V gene has CDR1 KGHSH and CDR2 LQKENI.

This chain links TRBV28 with TRBJ2-1; 11 nucleotides agree with TRBD2. CDR3 length: 14 residues. In germline, CDR1 is MDHEN, CDR2 SYDVKM. V was pared by 7 bases and J by 6 bases, with 5 bases of the junction left unmatched. This CDR3 is CASTAGLAGNEQFF. The CDR3 DNA reads as TGTGCCAGCACCGCCGGACTAGCGGGCAATGAGCAGTTCTTC.

V usage is TRBV27 and J usage is TRBJ1-5; possible D gene TRBD1, 6 bases. The CDR3 loop spans 14 amino acids. CDR1 is MNHEY and CDR2 is SMNVEV in the germline V gene (reference sequence). V lost 0 bases, J lost 5 bases, and 8 bases lay in between. CDR3 residues: CASSLSRGDQPQHF. The CDR3 nucleotides are TGTGCCAGCAGTTTATCCAGGGGAGATCAGCCCCAGCATTTT.

The gene calls are TRBV7-6 and TRBJ2-7; 7 nucleotides line up with TRBD1. V was clipped by 4 bases and J by 2 bases; unmatched bases: 5. The germline V gene has CDR1 SGHVS and CDR2 FNYEAQ. This CDR3 contains 14 residues. This CDR3 is CASSSRTGAYEQYF. The CDR3 coding sequence is TGTGCCAGCAGCTCCCGGACAGGAGCCTACGAGCAGTACTTC.

The J gene is TRBJ2-7, the V gene TRBV19; D is possibly TRBD2 (6 bases). The CDR3 has 16 amino acids. Trimming stripped 3 bases from V and 0 bases from J, with 15 bases between. Germline CDR1 LNHDA, CDR2 SQIVND (reference sequence). The CDR3 DNA is TGTGCCAGTAGTATGGATGGGGGGAATAGCTCCTACGAGCAGTACTTC. It encodes CASSMDGGNSSYEQYF. Together with reference TRBV19 and TRBJ2-7, the CDR3 gives the full variable domain: DGGITQSPKYLFRKEGQNVTLSCEQNLNHDAMYWYRQDPGQGLRLIYYSQIVNDFQKGDIAEGYSVSREKKESFPLTVTSAQKNPTAFYLCASSMDGGNSSYEQYFGPGTRLTVT.

This clone was counted a few times. The chain joins TRBV10-3 to TRBJ1-4, with a weak D call TRBD1 (6 bases). Per the germline V gene, CDR1 is ENHRY and CDR2 is SYGVKD. The CDR3 loop spans 15 amino acids. V was pared by 8 bases and J by 5 bases, with 18 bases between. Here the CDR3 DNA reads TGTGCCATCGGGGAGAGGGACAAGGGAAATGAAAAACTGTTTTTT. Residues: CAIGERDKGNEKLFF.

This chain uses TRBV19 with TRBJ1-5; the D is unclear. Germline-derived CDR1 and CDR2 are LNHDA and SQIVND (reference sequence). Trimming took off 0 bases at V and 0 bases at J, with 9 bases between the two ends. The CDR3 has 16 amino acids. Written as DNA, the CDR3 is TGTGCCAGTAGTATAGATACAGTCTATAGCAATCAGCCCCAGCATTTT. Translating gives CASSIDTVYSNQPQHF.

This clone was found a few times. The chain uses TRBV28 and TRBJ2-3; weak D call: TRBD1 (5 bases). Germline assignment: CDR1 MDHEN and CDR2 SYDVKM. This CDR3 has 12 amino acids. The V end was cut by 4 bases, the J end by 11 bases, with 13 bases between. As DNA, the CDR3 is TGTGCCAGCAGTTCCCAGGGATTGAGGCAGTATTTT. It codes for CASSSQGLRQYF.

The chain is built from TRBV5-1 and TRBJ1-1, with 10 bases aligning to TRBD1. The germline gives CDR1 SGHRS, CDR2 YFSETQ. With V trimmed by 3 bases and J by 6 bases, 11 bases remained unmatched. The CDR3 contains 16 residues. CDR3 amino acids: CASSSNPGQGMSEAFF. CDR3 sequence (DNA): TGCGCCAGCAGCTCTAATCCGGGACAGGGGATGTCTGAAGCTTTCTTT.

The chain is built from TRBV29-1 and TRBJ2-7; D gene uncertain. The CDR3 totals 12 residues. Trimming pared 6 bases from V and 0 bases from J, leaving 9 bases between. Germline CDR1 SQVTM, CDR2 ANQGSEA. CDR3 nucleotide sequence: TGCAGCGTCCGGGTCAGCTCCTACGAGCAGTACTTC. Its protein product is CSVRVSSYEQYF.